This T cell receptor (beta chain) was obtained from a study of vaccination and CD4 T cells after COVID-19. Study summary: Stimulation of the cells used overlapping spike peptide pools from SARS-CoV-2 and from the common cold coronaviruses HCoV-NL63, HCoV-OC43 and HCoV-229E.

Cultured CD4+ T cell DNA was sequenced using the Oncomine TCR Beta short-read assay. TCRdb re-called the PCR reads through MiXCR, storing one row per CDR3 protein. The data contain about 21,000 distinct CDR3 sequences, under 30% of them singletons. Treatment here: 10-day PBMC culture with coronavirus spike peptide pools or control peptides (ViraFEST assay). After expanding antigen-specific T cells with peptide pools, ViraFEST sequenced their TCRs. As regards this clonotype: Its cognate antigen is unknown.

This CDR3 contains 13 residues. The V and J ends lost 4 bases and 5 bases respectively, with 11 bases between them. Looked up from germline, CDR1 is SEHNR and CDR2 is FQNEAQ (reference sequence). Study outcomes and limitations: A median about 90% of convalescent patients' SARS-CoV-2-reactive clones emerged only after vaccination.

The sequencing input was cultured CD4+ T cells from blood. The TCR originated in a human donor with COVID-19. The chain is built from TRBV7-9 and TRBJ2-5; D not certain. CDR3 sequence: CASSSRSLETQYF. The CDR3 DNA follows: TGTGCCAGCAGCTCTAGGTCTTTGGAGACCCAGTACTTC. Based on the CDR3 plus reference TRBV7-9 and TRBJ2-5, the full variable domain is DTGVSQNPRHKITKRGQNVTFRCDPISEHNRLYWYRQTLGQGPEFLTYFQNEAQLEKSRLLSDRFSAERPKGSFSTLEIQRTEQGDSAMYLCASSSRSLETQYFGPGTRLLVL.